This T cell receptor (beta chain) was documented in a study of blood T cell repertoires in COVID-19. Clones were read by immunoSEQ multiplex PCR, and TCRdb kept only the in-frame ones, dropping some. The table records about 160,000 clones, approximately 90% of them present only once. The CDR3 totals 15 residues. V lost 1 base to trimming and J lost 0 bases, with 9 bases between them. Looked up from germline, CDR1 is MGHRA and CDR2 is YSYEKL. The sequence derives from a woman aged 60-75 years with active or convalescent COVID-19. The V and J genes are TRBV4-1 and TRBJ1-1, with D possibly matching TRBD1 (5 bases). Sequencing used peripheral blood. The CDR3 loop reads CASSQVDSLNTEAFF. In DNA, the CDR3 is TGCGCCAGCAGCCAAGTAGACAGTCTGAACACTGAAGCTTTCTTT.